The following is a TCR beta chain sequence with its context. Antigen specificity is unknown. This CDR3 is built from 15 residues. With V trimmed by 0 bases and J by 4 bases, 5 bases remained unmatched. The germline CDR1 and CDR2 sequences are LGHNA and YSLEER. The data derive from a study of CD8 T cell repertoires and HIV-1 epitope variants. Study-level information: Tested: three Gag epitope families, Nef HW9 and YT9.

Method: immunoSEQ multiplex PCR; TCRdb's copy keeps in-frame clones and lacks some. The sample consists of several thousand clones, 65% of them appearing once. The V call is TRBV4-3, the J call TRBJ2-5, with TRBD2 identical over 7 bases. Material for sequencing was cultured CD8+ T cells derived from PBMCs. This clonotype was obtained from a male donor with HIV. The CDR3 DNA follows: TGCGCCAGCAGCCAAGATCTTTCTAGCGGAGAGACCCAGTACTTC. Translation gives CASSQDLSSGETQYF.